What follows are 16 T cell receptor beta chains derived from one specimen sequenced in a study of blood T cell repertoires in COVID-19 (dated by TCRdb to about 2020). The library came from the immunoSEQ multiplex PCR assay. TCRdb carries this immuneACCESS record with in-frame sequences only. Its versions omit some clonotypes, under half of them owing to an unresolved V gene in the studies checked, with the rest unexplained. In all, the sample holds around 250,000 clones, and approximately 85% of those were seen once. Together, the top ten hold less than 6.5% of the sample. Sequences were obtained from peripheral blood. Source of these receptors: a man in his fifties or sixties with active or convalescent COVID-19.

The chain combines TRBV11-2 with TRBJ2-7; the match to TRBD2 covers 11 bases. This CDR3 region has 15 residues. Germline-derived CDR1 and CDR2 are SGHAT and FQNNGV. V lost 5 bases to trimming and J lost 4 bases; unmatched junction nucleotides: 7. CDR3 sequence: CASSQRLAGKYEQYF. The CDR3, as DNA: TGTGCCAGCAGCCAAAGACTAGCGGGAAAGTACGAGCAGTACTTC.

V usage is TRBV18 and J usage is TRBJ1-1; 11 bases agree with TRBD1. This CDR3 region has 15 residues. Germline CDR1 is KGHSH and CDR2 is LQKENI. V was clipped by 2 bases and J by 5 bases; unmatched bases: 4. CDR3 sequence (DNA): TGTGCCAGCTCACCAGGACAGGGGGCATGGACTGAAGCTTTCTTT. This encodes CASSPGQGAWTEAFF.

The CDR3 nucleotides read TGCGCCAGCAGCCGGGGACTAGCGGGAAAGGGATACGAGCAGTACTTC. It codes for CASSRGLAGKGYEQYF. The chain joins TRBV4-1 to TRBJ2-7; 13 bases match TRBD2. Germline assignment: CDR1 MGHRA and CDR2 YSYEKL. Trimming removed 4 bases from V and 4 bases from J; junction bases left unmatched: 7. This CDR3 has 16 residues.

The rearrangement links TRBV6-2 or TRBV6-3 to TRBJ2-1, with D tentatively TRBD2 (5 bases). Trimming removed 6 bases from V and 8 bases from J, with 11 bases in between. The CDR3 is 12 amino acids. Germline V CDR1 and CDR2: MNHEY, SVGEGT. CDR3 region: CASSLLGDEQFF. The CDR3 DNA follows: TGTGCCAGCAGCCTACTAGGCGATGAGCAGTTCTTC.

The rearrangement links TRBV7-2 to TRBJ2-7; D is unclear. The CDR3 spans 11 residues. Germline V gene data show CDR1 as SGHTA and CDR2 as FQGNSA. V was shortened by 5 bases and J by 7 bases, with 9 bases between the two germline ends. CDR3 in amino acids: CASSNSLEQYF. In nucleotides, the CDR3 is TGTGCCAGCAGCAACAGCCTGGAGCAGTACTTC.

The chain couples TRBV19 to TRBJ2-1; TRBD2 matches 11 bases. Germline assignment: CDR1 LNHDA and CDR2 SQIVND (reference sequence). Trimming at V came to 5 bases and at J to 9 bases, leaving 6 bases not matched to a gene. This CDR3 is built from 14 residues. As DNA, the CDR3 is TGTGCCAGTAGTTCACTAGCGGGAGTCAGTGAGCAGTTCTTC. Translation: CASSSLAGVSEQFF.

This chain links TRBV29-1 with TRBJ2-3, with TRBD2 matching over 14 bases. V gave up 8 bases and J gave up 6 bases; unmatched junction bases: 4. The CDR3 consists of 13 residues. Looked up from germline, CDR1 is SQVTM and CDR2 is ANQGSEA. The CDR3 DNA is TGCAGCTCGAGGACTAGCGGGAGGGATACGCAGTATTTT. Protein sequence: CSSRTSGRDTQYF.

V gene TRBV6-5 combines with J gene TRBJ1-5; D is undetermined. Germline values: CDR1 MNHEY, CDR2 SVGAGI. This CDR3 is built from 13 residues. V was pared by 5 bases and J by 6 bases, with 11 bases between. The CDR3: CASSSLRGQPQHF. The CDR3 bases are TGTGCCAGCAGTAGTCTCCGAGGTCAGCCCCAGCATTTT.

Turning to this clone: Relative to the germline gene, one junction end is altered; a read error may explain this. The CDR3, as DNA: TGTGCCAGCACCTCAAATTTACAGGGGGCGAACTATTTC. Its translation is CASTSNLQGANYF. J is TRBJ2-7 and V is TRBV6-5; 9 nucleotides match TRBD1. The germline CDR1 and CDR2 sequences are MNHEY and SVGAGI. CDR3 length: 13 residues.

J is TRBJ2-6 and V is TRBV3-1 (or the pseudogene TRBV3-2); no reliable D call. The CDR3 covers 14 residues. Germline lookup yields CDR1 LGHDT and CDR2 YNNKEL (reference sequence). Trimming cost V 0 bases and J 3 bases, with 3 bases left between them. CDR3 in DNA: TGTGCCAGCAGCCAAGACATTGGGGCCAACGTCCTGACTTTC. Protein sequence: CASSQDIGANVLTF.

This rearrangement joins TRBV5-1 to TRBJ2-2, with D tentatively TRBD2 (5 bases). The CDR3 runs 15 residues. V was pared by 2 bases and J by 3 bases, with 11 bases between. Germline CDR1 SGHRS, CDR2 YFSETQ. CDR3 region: CASSLSGSYTGELFF. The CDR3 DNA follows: TGCGCCAGCAGCTTATCGGGGAGCTACACCGGGGAGCTGTTTTTT. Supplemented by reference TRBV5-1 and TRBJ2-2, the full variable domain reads KAGVTQTPRYLIKTRGQQVTLSCSPISGHRSVSWYQQTPGQGLQFLFEYFSETQRNKGNFPGRFSGRQFSNSRSEMNVSTLELGDSALYLCASSLSGSYTGELFFGEGSRLTVL.

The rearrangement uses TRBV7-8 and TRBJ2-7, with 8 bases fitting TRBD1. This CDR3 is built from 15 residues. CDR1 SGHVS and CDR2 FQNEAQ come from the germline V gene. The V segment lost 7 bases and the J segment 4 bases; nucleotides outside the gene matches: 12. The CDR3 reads CASTPRDRKLYEQYF. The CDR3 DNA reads TGTGCCAGCACGCCCCGGGACAGGAAGTTGTACGAGCAGTACTTC.

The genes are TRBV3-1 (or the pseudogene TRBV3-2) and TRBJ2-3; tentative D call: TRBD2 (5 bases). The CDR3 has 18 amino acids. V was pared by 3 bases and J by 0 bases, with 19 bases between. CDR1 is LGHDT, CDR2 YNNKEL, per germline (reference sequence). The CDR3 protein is CASSQATDSGWSTDTQYF. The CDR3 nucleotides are TGTGCCAGCAGCCAGGCGACGGACTCCGGTTGGAGCACAGATACGCAGTATTTT.

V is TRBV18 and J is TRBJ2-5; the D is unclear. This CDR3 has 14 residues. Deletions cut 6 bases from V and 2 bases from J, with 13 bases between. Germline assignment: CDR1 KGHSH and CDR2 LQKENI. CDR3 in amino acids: CASSTLGFQETQYF. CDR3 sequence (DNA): TGTGCCAGCTCGACCCTGGGCTTTCAAGAGACCCAGTACTTC.

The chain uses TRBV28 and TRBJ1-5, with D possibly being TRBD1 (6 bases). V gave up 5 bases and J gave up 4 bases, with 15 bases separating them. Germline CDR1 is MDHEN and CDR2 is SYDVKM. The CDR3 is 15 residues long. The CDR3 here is CASSGGGARNQPQHF. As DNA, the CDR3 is TGTGCCAGCAGTGGAGGGGGGGCCCGAAATCAGCCCCAGCATTTT.

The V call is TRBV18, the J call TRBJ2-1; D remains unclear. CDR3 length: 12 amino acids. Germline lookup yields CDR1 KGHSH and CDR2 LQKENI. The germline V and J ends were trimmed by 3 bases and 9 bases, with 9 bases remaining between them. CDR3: CASSPDAVEQFF. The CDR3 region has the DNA TGTGCCAGCTCACCCGACGCGGTTGAGCAGTTCTTC.